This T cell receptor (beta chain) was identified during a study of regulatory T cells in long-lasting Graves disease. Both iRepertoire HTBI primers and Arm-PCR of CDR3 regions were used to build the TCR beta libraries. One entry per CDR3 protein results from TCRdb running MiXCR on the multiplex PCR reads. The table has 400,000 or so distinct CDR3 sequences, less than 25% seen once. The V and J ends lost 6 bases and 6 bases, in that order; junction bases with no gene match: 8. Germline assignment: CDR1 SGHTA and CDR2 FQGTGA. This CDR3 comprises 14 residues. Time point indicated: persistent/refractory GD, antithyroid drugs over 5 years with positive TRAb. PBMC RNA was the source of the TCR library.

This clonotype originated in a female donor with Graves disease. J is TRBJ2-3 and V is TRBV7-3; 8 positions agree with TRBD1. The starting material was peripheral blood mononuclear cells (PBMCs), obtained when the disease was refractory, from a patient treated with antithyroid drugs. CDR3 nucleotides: TGTGCCAGCAGTACGGGACAGGCGGCCGATACGCAGTATTTT. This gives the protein CASSTGQAADTQYF. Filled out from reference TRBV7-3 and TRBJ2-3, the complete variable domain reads GAGVSQTPSNKVTEKGKYVELRCDPISGHTALYWYRQSLGQGPEFLIYFQGTGAADDSGLPNDRFFAVRPEGSVSTLKIQRTERGDSAVYLCASSTGQAADTQYFGPGTRLTVL.